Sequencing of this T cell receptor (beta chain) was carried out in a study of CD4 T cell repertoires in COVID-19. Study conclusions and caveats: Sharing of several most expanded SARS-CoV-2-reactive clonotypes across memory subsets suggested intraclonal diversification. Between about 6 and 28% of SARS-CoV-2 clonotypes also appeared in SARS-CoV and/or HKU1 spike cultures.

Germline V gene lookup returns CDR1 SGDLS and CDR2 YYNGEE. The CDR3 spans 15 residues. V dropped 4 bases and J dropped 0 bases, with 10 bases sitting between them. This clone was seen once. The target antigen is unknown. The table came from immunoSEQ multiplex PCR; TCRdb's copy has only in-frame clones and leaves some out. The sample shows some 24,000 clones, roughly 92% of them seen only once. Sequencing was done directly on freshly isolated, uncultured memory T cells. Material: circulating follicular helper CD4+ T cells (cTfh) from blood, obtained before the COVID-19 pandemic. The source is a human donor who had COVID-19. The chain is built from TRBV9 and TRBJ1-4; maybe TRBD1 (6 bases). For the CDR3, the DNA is TGTGCCAGCAGCAAGACAGGAACAACTAATGAAAAACTGTTTTTT. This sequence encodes CASSKTGTTNEKLFF.